A single sample gave rise to the 29 T cell receptor beta chains below, sequenced in a study of blood T cell repertoires in COVID-19. Sequencing was performed with immunoSEQ multiplex PCR; in TCRdb, only in-frame clones are kept and a portion is missing. In the table there are 650,000 to 800,000 clones, approximately 90% of which are singletons. Sequencing was done on a sample of peripheral blood. The receptors here all came from a young woman with acute or convalescent COVID-19.

This clone showed up just once. Within the sample, other DNA sequences also encode this same CDR3. The rearrangement uses TRBV9 and TRBJ2-7; 7 bases line up with TRBD2. There are 15 residues in the CDR3. Germline CDR1 SGDLS, CDR2 YYNGEE. V was pared by 0 bases and J by 1 base, with 4 bases of the junction left unmatched. Here the CDR3 reads CASSVAGGSSYEQYF. CDR3 nucleotides: TGTGCCAGCAGCGTAGCGGGGGGTTCTTCCTACGAGCAGTACTTC.

The V gene is TRBV9, the J gene TRBJ2-5; the match to TRBD1 covers 7 bases. The J segment lost 7 bases and the V segment lost 4 bases, leaving 4 bases of the junction unmatched. Germline V gene lookup returns CDR1 SGDLS and CDR2 YYNGEE. The CDR3 has 12 residues. The CDR3 is CASSRDSRTQYF. The DNA for the CDR3 is TGTGCCAGCAGCCGGGACAGCCGGACCCAGTACTTC.

The chain links TRBV2 to TRBJ1-5, with 8 bases fitting TRBD1. The CDR3 is 13 amino acids. Germline CDR1 reads SNHLY; CDR2 reads FYNNEI. V dropped 6 bases and J dropped 7; count of bases not matched to a gene: 5. CDR3 protein: CASRGTGMQPQHF. The CDR3 DNA reads as TGTGCCAGCAGGGGGACAGGTATGCAGCCCCAGCATTTT.

This sequence joins TRBV9 and TRBJ1-2, with TRBD1 matching over 7 bases. Trimming removed 4 bases from V and 4 bases from J; junction bases left unmatched: 13. The CDR3 spans 16 residues. The germline gives CDR1 SGDLS, CDR2 YYNGEE. The CDR3 region is CASSRKGQAGFYGYTF. The CDR3 bases are TGTGCCAGCAGCCGGAAAGGACAGGCAGGTTTCTATGGCTACACCTTC.

The chain employs TRBV14 and TRBJ1-2; 9 bases are a match to TRBD1. The trim removed 4 bases at V and 8 bases at J, leaving 17 bases unmatched. The CDR3 has 17 amino acids. Germline V gives CDR1 SGHDN, CDR2 FVKESK. CDR3 sequence reads: CASSLVPTGGLERGYTF. The DNA for the CDR3 is TGTGCCAGCAGCCTCGTCCCAACAGGGGGCCTTGAACGGGGCTACACCTTC.

The V call is TRBV5-6, the J call TRBJ2-7; 7 positions match TRBD1. CDR1 SGHDT and CDR2 YYEEEE come from the germline V gene. CDR3 length: 14 amino acids. The junction had 3 bases not matched to a gene; V was cut back by 1 base and J by 2 bases. The DNA for the CDR3 is TGTGCCAGCAGCTTGAGGGACAGCGCCTACGAGCAGTACTTC. Amino acid sequence: CASSLRDSAYEQYF.

The chain couples TRBV12-3 or TRBV12-4 to TRBJ2-3; 7 bases line up with TRBD1. J lost 9 bases, V lost 6 bases, and 6 bases had no gene match. This CDR3 is 12 amino acids long. The CDR3 DNA reads as TGTGCCAGCAGCCCCCAGGGGGAAACGCAGTATTTT. Translating it yields CASSPQGETQYF.

Comment on this clone: This sample includes further DNA sequences coding for the same CDR3. The chain couples TRBV11-2 to TRBJ1-2; D is uncertain. The CDR3 is 13 amino acids. Trimming removed 0 bases from V and 2 bases from J, with 4 bases in between. Germline lookup yields CDR1 SGHAT and CDR2 FQNNGV. The CDR3 DNA follows: TGTGCCAGCAGCTTAGACAGAAACTATGGCTACACCTTC. This codes for CASSLDRNYGYTF.

The gene calls are TRBV2 and TRBJ1-2; no clear D. CDR3 length equals 14 residues. Trimming removed 1 base at V and 8 bases at J, with 14 bases between. The germline CDR1 and CDR2 sequences are SNHLY and FYNNEI. The CDR3 loop reads CASSEGPGPRGYTF. DNA for the CDR3: TGTGCCAGCAGTGAAGGGCCGGGTCCCCGAGGCTACACCTTC. Based on the CDR3 plus reference TRBV2 and TRBJ1-2, the full variable domain is EPEVTQTPSHQVTQMGQEVILRCVPISNHLYFYWYRQILGQKVEFLVSFYNNEISEKSEIFDDQFSVERPDGSNFTLKIRSTKLEDSAMYFCASSEGPGPRGYTFGSGTRLTVV.

About this clone itself: One end of the junction does not line up with germline, which may come from a read error. This chain's CDR3 is CASSIRDGAGFF. Here the CDR3 DNA reads TGTGCCAGTAGTATCCGAGATGGGGCGGGGTTCTTC. The V and J genes are TRBV19 and TRBJ1-2, with a possible D match to TRBD1 (5 bases). Germline V lookup: CDR1 LNHDA, CDR2 SQIVND (reference sequence). The CDR3 has 12 residues. Based on the CDR3 plus reference TRBV19 and TRBJ1-2, the full variable domain is DGGITQSPKYLFRKEGQNVTLSCEQNLNHDAMYWYRQDPGQGLRLIYYSQIVNDFQKGDIAEGYSVSREKKESFPLTVTSAQKNPTAFYLCASSIRDGAGFFGSGTRLTVV.

The chain links TRBV27 to TRBJ2-7; D unresolved. The CDR3 loop spans 13 amino acids. Germline V gene data show CDR1 as MNHEY and CDR2 as SMNVEV (reference sequence). V was shortened by 3 bases and J by 3 bases, with 9 bases between the two germline ends. The CDR3 DNA sequence: TGTGCCAGCAGTTTTTACTCCCACTACGAGCAGTACTTC. Residues: CASSFYSHYEQYF.

The gene calls are TRBV27 and TRBJ1-1; 7 positions match TRBD1. The CDR3 spans 14 residues. Germline CDR1 MNHEY, CDR2 SMNVEV (reference sequence). After removal of 4 bases from V and 8 bases from J, the junction contained 10 bases not matched to a gene. CDR3 sequence reads: CASSYYRGGDEAFF. As DNA, the CDR3 is TGTGCCAGCAGTTATTACAGGGGCGGGGACGAAGCTTTCTTT.

The chain links TRBV30 to TRBJ1-2, with 9 positions matching TRBD1. The germline gives CDR1 GTSNPN, CDR2 SVGIG (reference sequence). The trim removed 0 bases at V and 6 bases at J, leaving 2 bases unmatched. The CDR3 is made up of 13 amino acids. CDR3 region: CAWSVQGADGYTF. As DNA, the CDR3 is TGTGCCTGGAGTGTACAGGGGGCGGATGGCTACACCTTC. Combining the CDR3 with reference TRBV30 and TRBJ1-2 gives the whole variable domain SQTIHQWPATLVQPVGSPLSLECTVEGTSNPNLYWYRQAAGRGLQLLFYSVGIGQISSEVPQNLSASRPQDRQFILSSKKLLLSDSGFYLCAWSVQGADGYTFGSGTRLTVV.

The chain combines TRBV3-1 (or the pseudogene TRBV3-2) with TRBJ1-4; D gene uncertain. Trimming removed 1 base at V and 3 bases at J, with 12 bases between. The CDR3 runs 16 residues. Germline CDR1 and CDR2: LGHDT and YNNKEL (reference sequence). The CDR3 sequence is CASSQVLGGANEKLFF. DNA of the CDR3: TGTGCCAGCAGCCAAGTTTTGGGAGGAGCTAATGAAAAACTGTTTTTT.

The rearrangement joins TRBV29-1 to TRBJ1-1; D is perhaps TRBD1 (5 bases). V was cut by 5 bases and J by 8 bases, with 21 bases left in between. The germline gives CDR1 SQVTM, CDR2 ANQGSEA. CDR3 length: 14 amino acids. The CDR3 protein is CSVSSGVGGTEAFF. Here the CDR3 DNA reads TGCAGCGTTTCAAGCGGGGTGGGAGGGACCGAAGCTTTCTTT.

The V and J genes are TRBV4-1 and TRBJ1-2; D call uncertain. V was pared by 1 base and J by 4 bases, with 13 bases between. The CDR3 length is 15 residues. From germline, CDR1 is MGHRA and CDR2 YSYEKL. The CDR3 is CASSQGRSGSYGYTF. The CDR3 coding sequence is TGCGCCAGCAGCCAAGGGAGGTCGGGGTCCTATGGCTACACCTTC.

This clone was seen once. V usage is TRBV10-3 and J usage is TRBJ1-2; D is possibly TRBD1 (6 bases). Looked up from germline, CDR1 is ENHRY and CDR2 is SYGVKD. The CDR3 runs 12 residues. Trimming took 8 bases from V and 8 from J, leaving 15 bases between them. The CDR3 DNA sequence: TGTGCCATCTTACAGGGTAATGAGGGCTACACCTTC. This gives the protein CAILQGNEGYTF.

This clone showed up just once. CDR3 nucleotide sequence: TGCAGTGCTAGTCACAGGGACTACGAGCAGTACTTC. It yields the protein CSASHRDYEQYF. The chain links TRBV20-1 to TRBJ2-7; D might be TRBD1 (6 bases). Germline V gene lookup returns CDR1 DFQATT and CDR2 SNEGSKA (reference sequence). This CDR3 is built from 12 residues. Between the trimmed V and J ends, which lost 3 bases and 3 bases, there was a span of 9 bases.

The DNA for the CDR3 is TGTGCCAGCAGCGCATCAGGGGGTGGCGACGAGCAGTACTTC. It encodes CASSASGGGDEQYF. The chain combines TRBV9 with TRBJ2-7; 7 nucleotides line up with TRBD1. Germline assignment: CDR1 SGDLS and CDR2 YYNGEE. CDR3 size: 14 residues. With V trimmed by 3 bases and J by 5 bases, 8 bases remained unmatched.

This chain uses TRBV30 with TRBJ1-1; D unclear. Germline V lookup: CDR1 GTSNPN, CDR2 SVGIG (reference sequence). CDR3 length equals 11 residues. V was cut by 4 bases and J by 5 bases, with 8 bases left in between. CDR3 in amino acids: CAWIRRTEAFF. DNA of the CDR3: TGTGCCTGGATCCGCAGAACTGAAGCTTTCTTT. Full variable domain (outside the CDR3, taken from reference TRBV30 and TRBJ1-1): SQTIHQWPATLVQPVGSPLSLECTVEGTSNPNLYWYRQAAGRGLQLLFYSVGIGQISSEVPQNLSASRPQDRQFILSSKKLLLSDSGFYLCAWIRRTEAFFGQGTRLTVV.

The chain employs TRBV27 and TRBJ1-2, with 7 bases fitting TRBD1. In germline, CDR1 is MNHEY, CDR2 SMNVEV (reference sequence). The ends lost 6 bases at V and 6 bases at J; junction bases unmatched: 10. The CDR3 runs 14 residues. DNA for the CDR3: TGTGCCAGCAGCCCACAGGGGAAGCGGAATGGCTACACCTTC. It yields the protein CASSPQGKRNGYTF.

CDR3 in amino acids: CASSARQGVPTANTGELFF. DNA of the CDR3: TGTGCCAGCAGCGCTCGACAGGGGGTACCAACCGCGAACACCGGGGAGCTGTTTTTT. The chain links TRBV9 to TRBJ2-2; 9 bases align to TRBD1. J gave up 0 bases and V 3 bases, and 12 bases lay outside the gene matches. This CDR3 is 19 amino acids long. The V gene's germline CDR1 is SGDLS and CDR2 YYNGEE.

The chain joins TRBV4-1 to TRBJ2-1; 12 nucleotides match TRBD2. This CDR3 contains 18 residues. J was trimmed by 8 bases and V by 2 bases; bases with no gene match: 13. The germline V gene encodes CDR1 MGHRA and CDR2 YSYEKL. CDR3 DNA: TGCGCCAGCAGCCAACCTCATTCTAGCGGGGGGGCTAGGTATGAGCAGTTCTTC. Translating it yields CASSQPHSSGGARYEQFF.

This rearrangement joins TRBV25-1 to TRBJ1-4, with TRBD1 as a possible D gene (5 bases). Germline-derived CDR1 and CDR2 are MGHDK and SYGVNS. Trimming shortened V by 6 bases and J by 4 bases, and 15 bases separated the two germline ends. This CDR3 is 15 amino acids long. The CDR3: CASRATGLFNEKLFF. Written as DNA, the CDR3 is TGTGCCAGCAGAGCTACGGGACTGTTTAATGAAAAACTGTTTTTT.

The chain links TRBV6-1 to TRBJ2-1; 10 bases map to TRBD2. The CDR3 is 15 residues long. V lost 3 bases, J lost 8 bases, and 7 bases stayed unmatched. Looked up from germline, CDR1 is MNHNS and CDR2 is SASEGT. This chain's CDR3 is CASSDQRGGRDEQFF. CDR3 nucleotide sequence: TGTGCCAGCAGTGATCAGCGGGGGGGCCGGGATGAGCAGTTCTTC.

The gene calls are TRBV18 and TRBJ2-1, with TRBD1 matching 7 bases. V was clipped by 3 bases and J by 5 bases; unmatched bases: 4. The length of the CDR3 is 14 residues. Germline loops: CDR1 KGHSH, CDR2 LQKENI. The CDR3 region has the DNA TGTGCCAGCTCACCTCTCGGGACAGACAATGAGCAGTTCTTC. Protein sequence: CASSPLGTDNEQFF.

The gene calls are TRBV19 and TRBJ2-3, with TRBD1 identical over 10 bases. CDR1 and CDR2 (germline): LNHDA, SQIVND (reference sequence). Trimming removed 4 bases from V and 7 bases from J; junction bases left unmatched: 11. The CDR3 sequence is 16 residues long. The CDR3 protein is CASSTQDRGKLYTQYF. The DNA of the CDR3 is TGTGCCAGTAGTACCCAGGACAGGGGGAAACTTTATACGCAGTATTTT. The entire variable domain, with the rest obtained from reference TRBV19 and TRBJ2-3, is as follows: DGGITQSPKYLFRKEGQNVTLSCEQNLNHDAMYWYRQDPGQGLRLIYYSQIVNDFQKGDIAEGYSVSREKKESFPLTVTSAQKNPTAFYLCASSTQDRGKLYTQYFGPGTRLTVL.

The chain carries TRBV12-5 and TRBJ2-7, with a weak D call TRBD1 (6 bases). This CDR3 has 17 residues. V gave up 3 bases and J gave up 4 bases, with 22 bases separating them. CDR1 and CDR2 from the germline V gene are LGHNT and FRNRAP. The CDR3 loop is CASGFGTPSSATYEQYF. CDR3 in DNA: TGTGCTAGTGGTTTTGGGACACCCTCGTCGGCTACATACGAGCAGTACTTC.

The chain couples TRBV4-3 to TRBJ2-4; D perhaps matches TRBD1 (5 bases). The CDR3 runs to 17 residues. Trimming removed 5 bases at V and 5 bases at J, with 22 bases between. The germline V gene encodes CDR1 LGHNA and CDR2 YSLEER. The CDR3 reads CASSDHRITLGQNIQYF. The DNA for the CDR3 is TGCGCCAGCAGCGACCACAGGATAACTCTGGGCCAAAACATTCAGTACTTC.